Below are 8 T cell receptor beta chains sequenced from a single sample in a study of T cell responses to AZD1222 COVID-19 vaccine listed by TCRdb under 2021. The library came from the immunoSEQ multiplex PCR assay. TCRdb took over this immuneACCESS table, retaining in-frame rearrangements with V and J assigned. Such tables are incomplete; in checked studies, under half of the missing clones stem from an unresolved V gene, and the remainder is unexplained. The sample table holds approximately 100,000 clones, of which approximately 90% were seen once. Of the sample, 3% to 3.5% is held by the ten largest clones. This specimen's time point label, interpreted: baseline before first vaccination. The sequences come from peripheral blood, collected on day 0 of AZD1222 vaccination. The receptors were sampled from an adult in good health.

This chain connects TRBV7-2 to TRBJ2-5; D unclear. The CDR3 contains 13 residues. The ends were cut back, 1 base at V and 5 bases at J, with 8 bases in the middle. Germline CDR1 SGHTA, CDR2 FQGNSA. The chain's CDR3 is CASSLGGWETQYF. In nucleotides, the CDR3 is TGTGCCAGCAGCTTAGGTGGGTGGGAGACCCAGTACTTC.

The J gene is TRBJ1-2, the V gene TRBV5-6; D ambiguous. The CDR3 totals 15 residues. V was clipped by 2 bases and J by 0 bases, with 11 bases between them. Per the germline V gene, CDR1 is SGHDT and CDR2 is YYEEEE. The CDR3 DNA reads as TGTGCCAGCAGCTTACCGGCCAGAGCTAACTATGGCTACACCTTC. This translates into CASSLPARANYGYTF. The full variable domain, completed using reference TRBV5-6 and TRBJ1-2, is DAGVTQSPTHLIKTRGQQVTLRCSPKSGHDTVSWYQQALGQGPQFIFQYYEEEERQRGNFPDRFSGHQFPNYSSELNVNALLLGDSALYLCASSLPARANYGYTFGSGTRLTVV.

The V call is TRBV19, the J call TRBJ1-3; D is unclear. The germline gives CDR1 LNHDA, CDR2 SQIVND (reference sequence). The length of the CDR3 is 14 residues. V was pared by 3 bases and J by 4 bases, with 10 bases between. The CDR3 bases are TGTGCCAGTAGTATTGGTCAACCGGGAAACACCATATATTTT. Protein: CASSIGQPGNTIYF.

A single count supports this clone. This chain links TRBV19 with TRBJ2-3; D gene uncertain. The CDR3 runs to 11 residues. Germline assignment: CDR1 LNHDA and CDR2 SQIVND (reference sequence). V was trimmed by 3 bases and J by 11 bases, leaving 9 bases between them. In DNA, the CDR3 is TGTGCCAGTAGTATTGGATGGGGGCAGTATTTT. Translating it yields CASSIGWGQYF.

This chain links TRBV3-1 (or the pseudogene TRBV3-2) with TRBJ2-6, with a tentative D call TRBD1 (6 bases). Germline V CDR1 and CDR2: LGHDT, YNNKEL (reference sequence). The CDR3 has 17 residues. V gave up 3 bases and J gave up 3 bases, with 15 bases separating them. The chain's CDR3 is CASSHLRQGLGANVLTF. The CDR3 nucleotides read TGTGCCAGCAGCCACCTTCGGCAGGGGCTTGGGGCCAACGTCCTGACTTTC.

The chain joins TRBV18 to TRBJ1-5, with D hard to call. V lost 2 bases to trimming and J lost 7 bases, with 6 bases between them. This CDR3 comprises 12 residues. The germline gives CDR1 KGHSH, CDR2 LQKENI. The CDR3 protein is CASSPGEQPQHF. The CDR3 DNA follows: TGTGCCAGCTCACCAGGGGAGCAGCCCCAGCATTTT.

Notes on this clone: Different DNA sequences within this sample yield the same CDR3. The CDR3 DNA sequence: TGTGCCAGCAGCTTGGGGGGGACTAACTATGGCTACACCTTC. Translation gives CASSLGGTNYGYTF. V usage is TRBV5-4 and J usage is TRBJ1-2; TRBD1 might be the D (5 bases). There are 14 residues in the CDR3. CDR1 is SGHNT, CDR2 YYREEE, per germline (reference sequence). V lost 0 bases, J lost 0 bases, and 6 bases lay in between.

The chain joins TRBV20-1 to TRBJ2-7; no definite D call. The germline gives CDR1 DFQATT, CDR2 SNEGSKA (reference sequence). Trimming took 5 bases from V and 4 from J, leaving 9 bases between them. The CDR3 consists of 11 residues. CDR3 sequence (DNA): TGCAGTGCTCCGCAGGATTACGAGCAGTACTTC. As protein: CSAPQDYEQYF.